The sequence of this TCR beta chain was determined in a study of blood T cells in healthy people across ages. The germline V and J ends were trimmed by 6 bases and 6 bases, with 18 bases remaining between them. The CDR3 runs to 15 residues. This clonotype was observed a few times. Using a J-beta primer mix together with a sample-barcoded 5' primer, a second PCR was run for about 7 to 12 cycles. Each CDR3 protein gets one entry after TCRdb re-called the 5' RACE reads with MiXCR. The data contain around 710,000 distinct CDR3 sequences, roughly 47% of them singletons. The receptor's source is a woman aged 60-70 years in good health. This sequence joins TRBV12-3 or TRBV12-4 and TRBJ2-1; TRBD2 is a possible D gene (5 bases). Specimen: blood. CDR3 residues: CASSQVAQYVNEQFF. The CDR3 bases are TGTGCCAGCAGCCAGGTAGCGCAATACGTCAATGAGCAGTTCTTC.